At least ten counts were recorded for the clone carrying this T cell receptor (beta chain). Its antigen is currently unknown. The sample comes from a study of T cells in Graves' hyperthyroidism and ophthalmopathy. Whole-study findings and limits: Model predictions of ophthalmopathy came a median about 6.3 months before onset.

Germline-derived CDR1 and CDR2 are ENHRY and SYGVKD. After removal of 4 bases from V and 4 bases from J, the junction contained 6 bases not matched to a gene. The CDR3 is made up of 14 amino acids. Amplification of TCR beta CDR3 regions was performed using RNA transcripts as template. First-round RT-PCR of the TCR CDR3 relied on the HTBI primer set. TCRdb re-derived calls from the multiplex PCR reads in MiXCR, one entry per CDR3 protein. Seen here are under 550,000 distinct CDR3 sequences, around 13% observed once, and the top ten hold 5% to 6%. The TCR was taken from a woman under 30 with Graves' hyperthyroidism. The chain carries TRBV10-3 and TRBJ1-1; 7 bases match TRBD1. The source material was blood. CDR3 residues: CAISAYRGGTEAFF. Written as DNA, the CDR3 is TGTGCCATCAGTGCTTACAGGGGTGGCACTGAAGCTTTCTTT.